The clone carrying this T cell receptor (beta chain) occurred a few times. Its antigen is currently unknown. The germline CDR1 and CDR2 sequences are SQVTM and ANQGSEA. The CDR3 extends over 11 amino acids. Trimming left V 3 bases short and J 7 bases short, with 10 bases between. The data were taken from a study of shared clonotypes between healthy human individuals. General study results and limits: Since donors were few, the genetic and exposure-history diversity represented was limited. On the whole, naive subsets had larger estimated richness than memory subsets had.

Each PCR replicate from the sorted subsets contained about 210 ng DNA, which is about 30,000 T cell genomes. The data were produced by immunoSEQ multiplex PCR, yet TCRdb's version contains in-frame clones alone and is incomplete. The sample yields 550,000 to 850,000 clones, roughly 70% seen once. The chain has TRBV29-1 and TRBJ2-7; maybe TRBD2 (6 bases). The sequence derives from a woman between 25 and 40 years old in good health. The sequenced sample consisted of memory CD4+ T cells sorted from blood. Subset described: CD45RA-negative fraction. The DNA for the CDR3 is TGCAGCGTTGACAAGGGGAGGGAGCAGTACTTC. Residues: CSVDKGREQYF.